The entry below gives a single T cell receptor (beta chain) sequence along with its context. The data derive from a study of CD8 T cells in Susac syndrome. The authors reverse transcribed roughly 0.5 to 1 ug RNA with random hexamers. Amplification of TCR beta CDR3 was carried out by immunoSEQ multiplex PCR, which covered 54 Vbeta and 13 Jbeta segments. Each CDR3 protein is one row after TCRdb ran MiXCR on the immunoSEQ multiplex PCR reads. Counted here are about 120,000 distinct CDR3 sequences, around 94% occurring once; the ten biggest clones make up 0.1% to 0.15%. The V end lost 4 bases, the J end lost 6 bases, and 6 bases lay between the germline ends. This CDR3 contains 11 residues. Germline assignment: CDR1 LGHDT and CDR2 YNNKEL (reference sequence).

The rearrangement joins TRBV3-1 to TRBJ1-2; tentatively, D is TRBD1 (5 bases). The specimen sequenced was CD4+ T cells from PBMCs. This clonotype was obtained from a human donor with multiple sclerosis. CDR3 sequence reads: CASSRGDGYTF. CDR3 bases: TGTGCCAGCAGCCGGGGGGATGGCTACACCTTC.